This record covers a single TCR beta chain. These data belong to a study of patients and donors after allogeneic stem cell transplantation. J gave up 7 bases and V 6 bases, and 4 bases lay outside the gene matches. In germline, CDR1 is SQVTM, CDR2 ANQGSEA. CDR3 length: 11 residues. Each CDR3 protein gets one entry after TCRdb re-called the RT-PCR reads with MiXCR. The profile shows more than 150,000 distinct CDR3 sequences, approximately 25% of them singletons. The rearrangement uses TRBV29-1 and TRBJ1-2, with TRBD1 matching 8 bases. Sequencing was carried out using blood, either unsorted or a sorted T cell fraction (not recorded which). The sequence derives from a human donor who was either an allogeneic HSCT recipient or a stem cell or donor lymphocyte infusion donor (not recorded which). It is not recorded whose cells these are; they may come from a transplant donor. The CDR3 region is CSVWTGPGYTF. CDR3 in DNA: TGCAGCGTGTGGACAGGGCCTGGCTACACCTTC.